What follows describes a single T cell receptor (beta chain). The germline V gene has CDR1 SGHDT and CDR2 YYEEEE. V lost 8 bases, J lost 6 bases, and 21 bases lay in between. This CDR3 is 15 amino acids long. Authors' methods: Amplifying reference gene primers gave estimates of nucleated cell counts. Only in-frame clones appear in the TCRdb table, and some are missing; sequencing was by immunoSEQ multiplex PCR. That table supplies the V and J calls and clone size; D and trimming were determined from the DNA. The sample lists 120,000 or so clones, under 80% seen once, with 2% to 3% in the top ten. The data were obtained in a study of blood T cell repertoires in COVID-19. As for the study in general: Acute and convalescent COVID-19 specimens originated in the United States, Italy and Spain. PBMCs, B-cell-depleted T cells, or T cells provided the cDNA or gDNA that made up the material.

The sample taken for sequencing was peripheral blood. The J gene is TRBJ1-5, the V gene TRBV5-6; D may be TRBD1 (6 bases). This TCR was sampled from a man aged 45-65 years with acute or convalescent COVID-19. The CDR3 here is CASSRGTGPGQPQHF. The DNA of the CDR3 is TGTGCCAGTTCCCGGGGTACAGGGCCCGGTCAGCCCCAGCATTTT.